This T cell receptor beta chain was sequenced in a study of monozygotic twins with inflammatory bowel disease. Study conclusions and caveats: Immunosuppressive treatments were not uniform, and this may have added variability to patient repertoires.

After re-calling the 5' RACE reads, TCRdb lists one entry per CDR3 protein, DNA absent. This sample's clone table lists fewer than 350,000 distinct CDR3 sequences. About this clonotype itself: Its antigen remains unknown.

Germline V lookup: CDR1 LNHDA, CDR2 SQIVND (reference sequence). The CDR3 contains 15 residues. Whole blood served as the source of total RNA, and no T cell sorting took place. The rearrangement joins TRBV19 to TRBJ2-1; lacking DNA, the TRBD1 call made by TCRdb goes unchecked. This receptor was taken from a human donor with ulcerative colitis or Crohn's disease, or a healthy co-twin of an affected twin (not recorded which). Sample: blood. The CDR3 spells CASSIDLGRAAEQFF.